The next 10 T cell receptor beta chains were all read from a single sample in a study of technical replicates of blood from a few donors. The data were produced by immunoSEQ multiplex PCR, yet TCRdb's version contains in-frame clones alone and is incomplete. The sample records around 72,000 clones, 98% being singletons. The source material was T cells isolated from PBMCs. These receptors were obtained from a human donor in good health.

V usage is TRBV4-3 and J usage is TRBJ1-1; 7 bases agree with TRBD1. Per the germline V gene, CDR1 is LGHNA and CDR2 is YSLEER. Trimming took 0 bases from V and 1 from J; bases not matched to a gene: 8. The CDR3 runs 17 residues. CDR3 nucleotides: TGCGCCAGCAGCCAAGATCTTAGGACAGGAGAGAACACTGAAGCTTTCTTT. Translating it yields CASSQDLRTGENTEAFF.

This chain links TRBV29-1 with TRBJ2-2; 7 nucleotides match TRBD1. The germline CDR1 and CDR2 sequences are SQVTM and ANQGSEA. The CDR3 contains 13 residues. V shed 5 bases, J shed 7 bases, and the junction held 7 bases outside the gene matches. The chain's CDR3 is CSVLRGGGGELFF. In DNA form, the CDR3 reads TGCAGCGTTTTAAGAGGGGGCGGCGGGGAGCTGTTTTTT.

In regard to this clone: The identical CDR3 is also encoded by other nucleotide sequences in the sample. This chain uses TRBV5-1 with TRBJ2-7, with D hard to call. The V end lost 0 bases, the J end lost 2 bases, and 9 bases lay between the germline ends. CDR1 and CDR2 (germline): SGHRS, YFSETQ. The CDR3 is made up of 14 amino acids. Here the CDR3 reads CASSLGPVTYEQYF. In nucleotides, the CDR3 is TGCGCCAGCAGCTTGGGGCCAGTGACCTACGAGCAGTACTTC.

In its sample, this clone was seen once. The gene calls are TRBV2 and TRBJ2-1, with TRBD2 matching 13 bases. Germline loops: CDR1 SNHLY, CDR2 FYNNEI. Trimming at V came to 3 bases and at J to 6 bases, leaving 2 bases not matched to a gene. The CDR3 has 15 residues. CDR3: CASSEGTSGTNEQFF. The CDR3 DNA is TGTGCCAGCAGTGAGGGGACTAGCGGGACCAATGAGCAGTTCTTC.

The chain joins TRBV28 to TRBJ2-2; no definite D call. There are 13 residues in the CDR3. V was shortened by 6 bases and J by 5 bases, with 10 bases between the two germline ends. The germline V gene encodes CDR1 MDHEN and CDR2 SYDVKM. As DNA, the CDR3 is TGTGCCAGCAGCTTGGCGGCAACCGGGGAGCTGTTTTTT. Translating gives CASSLAATGELFF.

This rearrangement joins TRBV6-1 to TRBJ1-1; TRBD1 matches 7 bases. Germline V gene lookup returns CDR1 MNHNS and CDR2 SASEGT. This CDR3 is built from 13 residues. V shed 5 bases, J shed 1 base, and the junction held 1 base outside the gene matches. CDR3 in amino acids: CASSWDRNTEAFF. The CDR3, as DNA: TGTGCCAGCAGTTGGGACAGGAACACTGAAGCTTTCTTT.

The genes are TRBV10-3 and TRBJ1-2; 7 nucleotides align to TRBD1. CDR3 size: 13 residues. V lost 11 bases, J lost 4 bases, and 10 bases stayed unmatched. Germline V CDR1 and CDR2: ENHRY, SYGVKD. CDR3 sequence: CALRDSNPYGYTF. The CDR3 bases are TGTGCCTTACGGGACAGCAATCCCTATGGCTACACCTTC.

The CDR3 protein is CSVLLAGILTYEQYF. The CDR3 DNA sequence: TGCAGCGTTTTGTTAGCCGGGATTTTAACGTACGAGCAGTACTTC. This rearrangement joins TRBV29-1 to TRBJ2-7, with TRBD2 as a possible D gene (5 bases). Trimming stripped 5 bases from V and 4 bases from J, with 21 bases between. Germline CDR1 SQVTM, CDR2 ANQGSEA. There are 15 residues in the CDR3.

The chain uses TRBV30 and TRBJ2-7, with a tentative D call TRBD2 (6 bases). Trimming shortened V by 8 bases and J by 3 bases, and 14 bases separated the two germline ends. This CDR3 region has 12 residues. Germline V gives CDR1 GTSNPN, CDR2 SVGIG (reference sequence). CDR3 in DNA: TGTGCCAGATCAACTAGCAACTACGAGCAGTACTTC. Protein product: CARSTSNYEQYF.

The J gene is TRBJ1-1, the V gene TRBV28; unclear D gene. Germline CDR1 is MDHEN and CDR2 is SYDVKM. CDR3 length: 12 amino acids. The V end lost 8 bases, the J end lost 2 bases, and 9 bases lay between the germline ends. The CDR3 reads CASPGRNTEAFF. The CDR3 DNA follows: TGTGCCAGCCCAGGTCGAAACACTGAAGCTTTCTTT.